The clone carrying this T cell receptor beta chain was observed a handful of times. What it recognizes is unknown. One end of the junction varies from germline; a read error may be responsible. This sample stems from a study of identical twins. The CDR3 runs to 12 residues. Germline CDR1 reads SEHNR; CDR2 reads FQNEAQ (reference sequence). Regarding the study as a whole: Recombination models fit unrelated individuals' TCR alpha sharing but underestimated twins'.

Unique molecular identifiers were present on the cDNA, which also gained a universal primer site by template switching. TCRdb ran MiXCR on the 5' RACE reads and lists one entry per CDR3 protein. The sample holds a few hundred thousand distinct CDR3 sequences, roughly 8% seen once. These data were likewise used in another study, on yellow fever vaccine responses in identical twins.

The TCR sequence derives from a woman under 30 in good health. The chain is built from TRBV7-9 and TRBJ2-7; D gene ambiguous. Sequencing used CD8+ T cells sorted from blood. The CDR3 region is CASTLDPYEQYF. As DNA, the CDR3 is TGTGCCAGCACCTTAGACCCCTACGAGCAGTACTTC.